The rows below give T cell receptor beta chains drawn from one sample of a study of blood T cell repertoires in COVID-19. Profiling relied on immunoSEQ multiplex PCR, and the TCRdb table lists in-frame clones only, not all of them. The profile shows 200,000 to 250,000 clones, roughly 88% of them singletons. Input material: PBMCs or T cells enriched from blood (not recorded which). These TCRs come from a woman aged 50 to 65 with acute COVID-19. Each CDR3 is given with its conserved first and last residue. The D gene is left open where the match is weak. The size field is filled for only some rows; it gives once, few, many or a size class.

j_call,d_call,clone_size,v_call,cdr3_aa,cdr3_nt
TRBJ2-3,-,-,TRBV6-5,CASRRELGDTQYF,TGTGCCAGCAGACGGGAGCTAGGAGATACGCAGTATTTT
TRBJ2-3,-,-,TRBV7-9,CAIRRGRTDTQYF,TGTGCCATCCGGAGGGGACGCACAGATACGCAGTATTTT
TRBJ1-1,-,-,TRBV5-1,CASSSPPGEDTEAFF,TGCGCCAGCAGCTCTCCACCAGGGGAAGACACTGAAGCTTTCTTT
TRBJ2-3,-,-,TRBV7-8,CASSFTVTDTQYF,TGTGCCAGCAGCTTTACAGTAACAGATACGCAGTATTTT
TRBJ1-1,-,-,TRBV28,CASNGGFKTEAFF,TGTGCCAGCAATGGCGGCTTTAAGACTGAAGCTTTCTTT
TRBJ1-5,TRBD1,-,TRBV2,CASSERQGNQPQHF,TGTGCCAGCAGTGAAAGACAGGGGAATCAGCCCCAGCATTTT
TRBJ1-5,-,-,TRBV27,CASSYRGGASNQPQHF,TGTGCCAGCAGTTACCGAGGGGGGGCCTCAAATCAGCCCCAGCATTTT
TRBJ2-2,-,-,TRBV6-5,CASSYDWGQNTGELFF,TGTGCCAGCAGTTACGATTGGGGACAGAACACCGGGGAGCTGTTTTTT
TRBJ1-5,TRBD1,-,TRBV28,CASSLSTGFGSLNQPQHF,TGTGCCAGCAGTTTATCGACAGGGTTCGGAAGTCTCAATCAGCCCCAGCATTTT
TRBJ2-3,-,-,TRBV9,CASSVAVKGDTQYF,TGTGCCAGCAGCGTAGCGGTCAAGGGGGATACGCAGTATTTT
TRBJ2-1,TRBD2,-,TRBV5-1,CASGASGRARNEQFF,TGCGCCAGCGGGGCTAGCGGGAGGGCCAGGAATGAGCAGTTCTTC
TRBJ1-1,-,-,TRBV27,CASSFVGANTEAFF,TGTGCCAGCAGTTTCGTAGGGGCGAACACTGAAGCTTTCTTT
TRBJ2-2,-,-,TRBV9,CASRWGQTGELFF,TGTGCCAGCAGGTGGGGGCAAACCGGGGAGCTGTTTTTT
TRBJ1-5,-,-,TRBV27,CASSFSGGSNQPQHF,TGTGCCAGCAGTTTCTCGGGGGGTAGCAATCAGCCCCAGCATTTT
TRBJ1-4,-,once,TRBV5-1,CASSLALGGNEKLFF,TGCGCCAGCAGCTTGGCCCTAGGGGGAAATGAAAAACTGTTTTTT
TRBJ2-3,-,-,TRBV5-4,CASSFGRTGADDTQYF,TGTGCCAGCAGCTTTGGGAGGACTGGAGCTGATGATACGCAGTATTTT
TRBJ1-6,TRBD1,-,TRBV5-4,CASSLGQTNSPLHF,TGTGCCAGCAGCCTGGGACAGACCAATTCACCCCTCCACTTT
TRBJ2-3,TRBD2,-,TRBV7-9,CASSAIVRTSGPTDTQYF,TGTGCCAGCAGCGCGATCGTTCGGACTAGCGGACCCACAGATACGCAGTATTTT
TRBJ2-1,TRBD2,-,TRBV30,CAWSAGGSYNEQFF,TGTGCCTGGAGTGCGGGAGGTTCCTACAATGAGCAGTTCTTC
TRBJ2-3,TRBD2,few,TRBV14,CASGGGTDTQYF,TGTGCCAGCGGGGGGGGCACAGATACGCAGTATTTT
TRBJ2-1,-,-,TRBV7-3,CASSTDQVAEQFF,TGTGCCAGCAGCACGGATCAGGTGGCTGAGCAGTTCTTC
TRBJ2-7,TRBD2,-,TRBV28,CASKGAGGPYEQYF,TGTGCCAGCAAGGGTGCGGGAGGGCCCTACGAGCAGTACTTC